What follows are 13 T cell receptor beta chains derived from one specimen sequenced in a study of regulatory T cells in long-lasting Graves disease. Documented time point: newly diagnosed GD, antithyroid drugs for less than 3 months. Preparation of the TCR library used RNA extracted from PBMCs. Arm-PCR of CDR3 regions and iRepertoire HTBI primers were the basis on which TCR beta libraries were built. TCRdb itself ran the multiplex PCR reads through MiXCR, one entry per CDR3 protein. The table lists approximately 480,000 distinct CDR3 sequences, roughly 16% of them singletons. These data also formed part of another study, on T cells in Graves' hyperthyroidism and ophthalmopathy.

This specimen consisted of peripheral blood mononuclear cells (PBMCs), obtained at new diagnosis, from a patient treated with antithyroid drugs. The source of these receptors is a man between 35 and 55 years old with Graves disease.

This clonotype appeared many times. The V call is TRBV2, the J call TRBJ1-6; D is perhaps TRBD1 (6 bases). Germline lookup yields CDR1 SNHLY and CDR2 FYNNEI. Between the trimmed V and J ends, which lost 3 bases and 6 bases, there was a span of 12 bases. The CDR3 is 15 amino acids. For the CDR3, the DNA is TGTGCCAGCAGTGAGGAGGCAGGGGTTAATTCACCCCTCCACTTT. It encodes CASSEEAGVNSPLHF.

At least ten counts were recorded for this clonotype. This sequence joins TRBV30 and TRBJ2-1; the D is unclear. The CDR3 has 12 amino acids. V shed 0 bases and J shed 6 bases, with 6 bases lying between them. The V gene's germline CDR1 is GTSNPN and CDR2 SVGIG (reference sequence). CDR3 residues: CAWSVVTNEQFF. The CDR3 DNA sequence: TGTGCCTGGAGTGTAGTCACCAATGAGCAGTTCTTC.

This clonotype was picked up a small number of times. The genes are TRBV7-9 and TRBJ1-5, with TRBD1 matching over 11 bases. The CDR3 length is 16 residues. V was pared by 3 bases and J by 2 bases, with 3 bases of the junction left unmatched. The germline V gene has CDR1 SEHNR and CDR2 FQNEAQ (reference sequence). The CDR3 nucleotides read TGTGCCAGCAGCTTGGACAGGGGGCAAGGCAATCAGCCCCAGCATTTT. Its translation is CASSLDRGQGNQPQHF.

This clonotype was seen ten or more times. The chain has TRBV20-1 and TRBJ2-1; D may be TRBD1 (6 bases). This CDR3 comprises 15 residues. Germline V lookup: CDR1 DFQATT, CDR2 SNEGSKA (reference sequence). Trimming took 1 base from V and 5 from J, leaving 15 bases between them. In DNA form, the CDR3 reads TGCAGTGCTAGAGGAAGGGACAAGGAACACAATGAGCAGTTCTTC. Protein sequence: CSARGRDKEHNEQFF.

This clonotype was seen repeatedly, ten times or more. CDR3 residues: CASSEIAGSTLYNEQFF. The CDR3 nucleotides read TGTGCCAGCAGTGAGATAGCGGGATCAACACTATACAATGAGCAGTTCTTC. This chain links TRBV27 with TRBJ2-1; 8 nucleotides agree with TRBD2. This CDR3 contains 17 residues. Germline CDR1 and CDR2: MNHEY and SMNVEV (reference sequence). With 5 bases clipped from V and 4 bases from J, the junction kept 13 bases outside the gene matches.

This clonotype was seen repeatedly, ten times or more. The J gene is TRBJ2-1, the V gene TRBV27; TRBD2 aligns across 13 bases. This CDR3 region has 18 residues. The V gene end was trimmed by 3 bases and the J gene end by 7 bases; junction bases not matched to a gene: 12. CDR1 is MNHEY, CDR2 SMNVEV, per germline (reference sequence). The CDR3 loop reads CASSLGRGRTSGRNEQFF. CDR3 DNA sequence: TGTGCCAGCAGTTTGGGCAGGGGCCGGACTAGCGGGAGAAATGAGCAGTTCTTC.

This clonotype was seen at least ten times. The chain couples TRBV30 to TRBJ2-3, with D hard to call. The CDR3 spans 14 residues. V was pared by 1 base and J by 6 bases, with 14 bases between. Germline CDR1 reads GTSNPN; CDR2 reads SVGIG (reference sequence). The CDR3 loop is CAWSAAPRMDTQYF. Here the CDR3 DNA reads TGTGCCTGGAGTGCAGCCCCGAGGATGGATACGCAGTATTTT.

This clonotype has a handful of counts. This chain connects TRBV7-8 to TRBJ2-1, with 7 bases that match TRBD1. The junction had 15 bases not matched to a gene; V was cut back by 1 base and J by 9 bases. Germline CDR1 and CDR2: SGHVS and FQNEAQ. This CDR3 contains 17 residues. The CDR3 nucleotides are TGTGCCAGCAGCTTAGGGCGGATAGGGGGCTCTCGGGGTGAGCAGTTCTTC. Translation gives CASSLGRIGGSRGEQFF.

This clonotype has ten or more counts. The V call is TRBV28, the J call TRBJ2-3, with 10 bases lining up with TRBD2. The germline V gene has CDR1 MDHEN and CDR2 SYDVKM. The CDR3 is 15 amino acids. The trim removed 6 bases at V and 4 bases at J, leaving 7 bases unmatched. CDR3 in amino acids: CASRTGLALADTQYF. Written as DNA, the CDR3 is TGTGCCAGCAGAACGGGACTAGCGTTGGCAGATACGCAGTATTTT.

This clonotype was detected many times. The gene calls are TRBV2 and TRBJ1-5; TRBD1 might be the D (5 bases). The CDR3 is 15 amino acids. Between the trimmed V and J ends, which lost 6 bases and 0 bases, there was a span of 12 bases. Germline-derived CDR1 and CDR2 are SNHLY and FYNNEI. CDR3 bases: TGTGCCAGCAGCGATCAGGGAACTAGCAATCAGCCCCAGCATTTT. Translating it yields CASSDQGTSNQPQHF.

The chain carries TRBV5-1 and TRBJ1-1; a possible D gene is TRBD1 (5 bases). Germline loops: CDR1 SGHRS, CDR2 YFSETQ. Trimming removed 0 bases from V and 1 base from J, with 16 bases in between. This CDR3 region has 17 residues. The CDR3 DNA reads TGCGCCAGCAGCTTGGGAATGGGCAGGGCCCAGAACACTGAAGCTTTCTTT. It is translated as CASSLGMGRAQNTEAFF.

At least ten counts were recorded for this clonotype. This sequence joins TRBV18 and TRBJ2-3; D is ambiguous. Germline V gene lookup returns CDR1 KGHSH and CDR2 LQKENI. The V end was cut by 3 bases, the J end by 5 bases, with 9 bases between. The CDR3 runs 13 residues. The CDR3: CASSPAREDTQYF. Here the CDR3 DNA reads TGTGCCAGCTCACCCGCAAGGGAAGATACGCAGTATTTT.

This clonotype was seen many times. The V gene is TRBV27, the J gene TRBJ2-2; 9 bases are shared with TRBD1. The CDR3 contains 16 residues. V lost 5 bases to trimming and J lost 0 bases; unmatched junction nucleotides: 4. Germline V lookup: CDR1 MNHEY, CDR2 SMNVEV (reference sequence). CDR3 DNA sequence: TGTGCCAGCAGTAGATGGACAGGGGCGAACACCGGGGAGCTGTTTTTT. It encodes CASSRWTGANTGELFF.